These 21 T cell receptor beta chains came from one sample sequenced in a study of cytomegalovirus exposure and HLA in healthy donors. The assay was immunoSEQ multiplex PCR, and TCRdb's table has in-frame clones only and misses some. The repertoire holds roughly 120,000 clones, with approximately 90% as singletons. Sequenced material: PBMCs. The receptors shown here come from a woman younger than 30 in good health and CMV-seronegative.

This rearrangement joins TRBV6-1 to TRBJ2-7, with 12 nucleotides matching TRBD2. From germline, CDR1 is MNHNS and CDR2 SASEGT. The trim removed 4 bases at V and 2 bases at J, leaving 3 bases unmatched. The CDR3 is made up of 15 amino acids. DNA of the CDR3: TGTGCCAGCAGTGGACTAGCGGGGGACACCTACGAGCAGTACTTC. This codes for CASSGLAGDTYEQYF.

V is TRBV4-1 and J is TRBJ2-5, with TRBD1 identical over 7 bases. This CDR3 is built from 14 residues. The germline V gene has CDR1 MGHRA and CDR2 YSYEKL. V shed 0 bases, J shed 4 bases, and the junction held 2 bases outside the gene matches. This chain's CDR3 is CASSQDQGVETQYF. The CDR3 DNA follows: TGCGCCAGCAGCCAAGATCAGGGGGTAGAGACCCAGTACTTC.

The chain carries TRBV21-1 and TRBJ1-3. TRBV21-1 counts as a pseudogene. CDR3 length: 15 residues. The CDR3 sequence: CASSREIHSGNTIYF. The CDR3 nucleotides are TGTGCCAGCAGCCGGGAGATTCACTCTGGAAACACCATATATTTT.

The J gene is TRBJ2-5, the V gene TRBV18; 7 bases match TRBD1. V lost 1 base and J lost 5; bases outside the gene matches: 4. The CDR3 totals 14 residues. Germline CDR1 and CDR2: KGHSH and LQKENI. CDR3: CASSPRQGDETQYF. The CDR3 nucleotides read TGTGCCAGCTCACCACGTCAGGGGGATGAGACCCAGTACTTC. Based on the CDR3 plus reference TRBV18 and TRBJ2-5, the full variable domain is NAGVMQNPRHLVRRRGQEARLRCSPMKGHSHVYWYRQLPEEGLKFMVYLQKENIIDESGMPKERFSAEFPKEGPSILRIQQVVRGDSAAYFCASSPRQGDETQYFGPGTRLLVL.

This clone was observed once. The genes are TRBV7-9 and TRBJ2-7, with D possibly TRBD2 on 6 matching bases. The CDR3 is 16 residues long. Germline CDR1 and CDR2: SEHNR and FQNEAQ (reference sequence). Trimming pared 1 base from V and 3 bases from J, leaving 16 bases between. CDR3 in amino acids: CASSLVPRGDDYEQYF. The CDR3 DNA reads TGTGCCAGCAGCTTAGTCCCCCGCGGGGATGACTACGAGCAGTACTTC.

This chain connects TRBV7-3 to TRBJ2-7, with D possibly matching TRBD1 (5 bases). CDR1 and CDR2 (germline): SGHTA, FQGTGA. The CDR3 sequence is 16 residues long. Trimming stripped 2 bases from V and 0 bases from J, with 14 bases between. The CDR3 DNA is TGTGCCAGCAGCTTATATGGTGGGGCTGGCTCCTACGAGCAGTACTTC. Translating gives CASSLYGGAGSYEQYF.

The rearrangement links TRBV11-3 to TRBJ2-2; 8 nucleotides agree with TRBD1. Germline lookup yields CDR1 SGHNT and CDR2 YENEEA. With V trimmed by 6 bases and J by 0 bases, 6 bases remained unmatched. This CDR3 spans 16 amino acids. CDR3 amino acids: CASSPGQGANTGELFF. The DNA for the CDR3 is TGTGCCAGCAGTCCAGGACAGGGTGCGAACACCGGGGAGCTGTTTTTT.

J is TRBJ1-5 and V is TRBV7-6; 8 bases line up with TRBD1. This CDR3 is 15 amino acids long. Germline V gives CDR1 SGHVS, CDR2 FNYEAQ. V lost 3 bases to trimming and J lost 1 base; unmatched junction nucleotides: 2. Here the CDR3 reads CASSLSGGSNQPQHF. CDR3 bases: TGTGCCAGCAGCTTGTCAGGGGGCAGCAATCAGCCCCAGCATTTT. Full variable domain (outside the CDR3, taken from reference TRBV7-6 and TRBJ1-5): GAGVSQSPRYKVTKRGQDVALRCDPISGHVSLYWYRQALGQGPEFLTYFNYEAQQDKSGLPNDRFSAERPEGSISTLTIQRTEQRDSAMYRCASSLSGGSNQPQHFGDGTRLSIL.

This clone was counted once. The chain has TRBV18 and TRBJ2-1; D possibly corresponds to TRBD1 (5 bases). Germline-derived CDR1 and CDR2 are KGHSH and LQKENI. V lost 3 bases to trimming and J lost 5 bases, with 14 bases between them. This CDR3 contains 15 residues. In nucleotides, the CDR3 is TGTGCCAGCTCACCGAGCGCAGGGATAAACAATGAGCAGTTCTTC. This translates into CASSPSAGINNEQFF.

The rearrangement links TRBV7-6 to TRBJ2-3, with TRBD2 matching 8 bases. This CDR3 region has 19 residues. Germline V gene data show CDR1 as SGHVS and CDR2 as FNYEAQ. J gave up 8 bases and V 5 bases, and 24 bases lay outside the gene matches. CDR3 in DNA: TGTGCCAGCAGCCCCAGCGGGGGCCGCGCCAGAAGGGACGGTTCTACGCAGTATTTT. Translating gives CASSPSGGRARRDGSTQYF. The whole variable domain, remainder taken from reference TRBV7-6 and TRBJ2-3, is GAGVSQSPRYKVTKRGQDVALRCDPISGHVSLYWYRQALGQGPEFLTYFNYEAQQDKSGLPNDRFSAERPEGSISTLTIQRTEQRDSAMYRCASSPSGGRARRDGSTQYFGPGTRLTVL.

The V gene is TRBV14, the J gene TRBJ1-2; D ambiguous. This CDR3 spans 13 amino acids. Looked up from germline, CDR1 is SGHDN and CDR2 is FVKESK. The V end was cut by 1 base, the J end by 5 bases, with 8 bases between. The CDR3 nucleotides read TGTGCCAGCAGCCAAGTCATCACTTATGGCTACACCTTC. It codes for CASSQVITYGYTF.

This chain links TRBV7-9 with TRBJ1-4; D possibly corresponds to TRBD1 (6 bases). V shed 5 bases and J shed 0 bases, with 16 bases lying between them. The length of the CDR3 is 17 residues. Germline V gives CDR1 SEHNR, CDR2 FQNEAQ (reference sequence). CDR3 in amino acids: CASSVQPGDSTNEKLFF. For the CDR3, the DNA is TGTGCCAGCAGCGTCCAACCAGGGGATTCAACTAATGAAAAACTGTTTTTT. Complete variable domain (other parts from reference TRBV7-9 and TRBJ1-4): DTGVSQNPRHKITKRGQNVTFRCDPISEHNRLYWYRQTLGQGPEFLTYFQNEAQLEKSRLLSDRFSAERPKGSFSTLEIQRTEQGDSAMYLCASSVQPGDSTNEKLFFGSGTQLSVL.

The chain couples TRBV11-3 to TRBJ2-1; D perhaps matches TRBD2 (6 bases). This CDR3 is built from 14 residues. Germline CDR1 SGHNT, CDR2 YENEEA. V was trimmed by 3 bases and J by 8 bases, leaving 14 bases between them. The CDR3 coding sequence is TGTGCCAGCAGCTTGGTAGCGGAGTCGTATGAGCAGTTCTTC. It specifies CASSLVAESYEQFF.

Only one count was recorded for this clone. This chain uses TRBV4-3 with TRBJ2-7, with 10 nucleotides matching TRBD2. Germline V gene lookup returns CDR1 LGHNA and CDR2 YSLEER. The V segment lost 0 bases and the J segment 12 bases; nucleotides outside the gene matches: 11. This CDR3 has 15 amino acids. In nucleotides, the CDR3 is TGCGCCAGCAGCCAAGATCGAGGACTAGCGGAGCCAAGGTACTTC. This translates into CASSQDRGLAEPRYF.

The chain has TRBV7-3 and TRBJ2-1, with D possibly matching TRBD1 (6 bases). Trimming pared 2 bases from V and 4 bases from J, leaving 12 bases between. The CDR3 totals 15 residues. Germline V CDR1 and CDR2: SGHTA, FQGTGA. The CDR3 bases are TGTGCCAGCAGCTTAGAGGACAGAGTATACAATGAGCAGTTCTTC. This codes for CASSLEDRVYNEQFF.

CDR3 in amino acids: CASSNRRLDRGREQYF. The CDR3 nucleotides are TGTGCCAGCAGCAACAGAAGATTGGACAGGGGGCGAGAGCAGTACTTC. The chain couples TRBV21-1 to TRBJ2-7; the D call TRBD1 from the table was never checked on the DNA. TRBV21-1 constitutes a pseudogene. The CDR3 loop spans 16 amino acids.

The J gene is TRBJ1-1, the V gene TRBV6-1; maybe TRBD1 (5 bases). The CDR3 totals 14 residues. Germline V gene lookup returns CDR1 MNHNS and CDR2 SASEGT. The ends were cut back, 5 bases at V and 4 bases at J, with 14 bases in the middle. The CDR3 sequence: CASSSGGGGTEAFF. The CDR3, as DNA: TGTGCCAGCAGTTCAGGAGGCGGGGGCACTGAAGCTTTCTTT.

This clone was seen a single time. This sequence joins TRBV6-6 and TRBJ1-4; D is uncertain. Trimming left V 5 bases short and J 8 bases short, with 3 bases between. CDR1 is MNHNY, CDR2 SVGAGI, per germline (reference sequence). The CDR3 has 10 amino acids. The CDR3 coding sequence is TGTGCCAGCAGTCAGGAAAAACTGTTTTTT. Its translation is CASSQEKLFF.

The chain joins TRBV5-8 to TRBJ1-1; no clear D gene. There are 12 residues in the CDR3. The ends were cut back, 2 bases at V and 3 bases at J, with 5 bases in the middle. CDR1 and CDR2 (germline): SGHTS, YDEGEE. In DNA, the CDR3 is TGTGCCAGCAGCTTCCTCTACACTGAAGCTTTCTTT. Its translation: CASSFLYTEAFF.

This clone was found once. The chain is built from TRBV19 and TRBJ2-2; TRBD1 might be the D (5 bases). V lost 1 base and J lost 1, with 7 bases in between. The CDR3 runs 15 residues. Germline assignment: CDR1 LNHDA and CDR2 SQIVND (reference sequence). DNA of the CDR3: TGTGCCAGTAGTATAGGAGACAGGAACACCGGGGAGCTGTTTTTT. Translated, it gives CASSIGDRNTGELFF.

The chain recombines TRBV11-2 with TRBJ2-7; D possibly corresponds to TRBD2 (5 bases). CDR1 SGHAT and CDR2 FQNNGV come from the germline V gene. V shed 5 bases and J shed 4 bases, with 12 bases lying between them. The CDR3 spans 13 residues. CDR3 protein: CASSRVRGYEQYF. DNA of the CDR3: TGTGCCAGCAGCCGCGTCAGAGGGTACGAGCAGTACTTC. Looking up the rest from reference TRBV11-2 and TRBJ2-7 gives the full variable domain: EAGVAQSPRYKIIEKRQSVAFWCNPISGHATLYWYQQILGQGPKLLIQFQNNGVVDDSQLPKDRFSAERLKGVDSTLKIQPAKLEDSAVYLCASSRVRGYEQYFGPGTRLTVT.